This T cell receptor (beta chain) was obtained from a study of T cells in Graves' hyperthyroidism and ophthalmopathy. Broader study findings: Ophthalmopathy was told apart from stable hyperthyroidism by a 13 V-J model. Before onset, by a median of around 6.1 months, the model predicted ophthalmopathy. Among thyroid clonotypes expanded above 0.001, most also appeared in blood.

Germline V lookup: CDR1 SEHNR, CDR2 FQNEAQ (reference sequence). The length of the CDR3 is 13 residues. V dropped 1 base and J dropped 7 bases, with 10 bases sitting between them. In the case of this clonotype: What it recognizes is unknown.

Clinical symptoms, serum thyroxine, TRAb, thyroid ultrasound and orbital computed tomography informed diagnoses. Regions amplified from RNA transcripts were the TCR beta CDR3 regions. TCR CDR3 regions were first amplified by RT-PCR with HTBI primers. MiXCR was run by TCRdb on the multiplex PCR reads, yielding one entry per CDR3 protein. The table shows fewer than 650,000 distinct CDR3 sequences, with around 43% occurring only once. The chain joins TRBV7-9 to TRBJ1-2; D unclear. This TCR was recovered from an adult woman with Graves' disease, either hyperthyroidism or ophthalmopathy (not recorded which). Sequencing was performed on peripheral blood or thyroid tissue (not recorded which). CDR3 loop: CASSLGALSGYTF. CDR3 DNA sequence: TGTGCCAGCAGCTTAGGGGCCCTGTCTGGCTACACCTTC.